The source of this T cell receptor beta chain is a study of siplizumab effects on memory and regulatory T cells. Study-wide points: On average, about 70% of mappable alloreactive CD4+ clones were Treg-derived under siplizumab, against about 29% in controls.

Using immunoSEQ multiplex PCR, the repertoire was profiled, and TCRdb retains in-frame clones only, with some absent. Here the sample spans some 62,000 clones, roughly 80% being singletons. With regard to this clone: Its specificity is not known.

Germline V gene data show CDR1 as WSHSY and CDR2 as SAAADI. This CDR3 has 14 amino acids. The V end lost 0 bases, the J end lost 7 bases, and 10 bases lay between the germline ends. This TCR came from a human donor in good health. Sequenced: memory CD4+ T cells sorted from blood. V usage is TRBV10-2 and J usage is TRBJ1-5; D might be TRBD1 (6 bases). In DNA form, the CDR3 reads TGCGCCAGCAGTGAGTCGACAGGAGGACAGCCCCAGCATTTT. This encodes CASSESTGGQPQHF.